Below are 24 T cell receptor beta chains sequenced from a single sample in a study of control samples from healthy donors and cancer patients (dated by TCRdb to the early 2020s). Library preparation was by the immunoSEQ multiplex PCR assay. TCRdb holds this immuneACCESS table with in-frame rearrangements only. Some clones are missing; in checked studies, unresolved V genes explain under half, and the rest has no known cause. This sample holds about 130,000 clones; roughly 86% were observed only once. The ten most abundant clones make up over 6.5% of the sample. Input material: PBMCs. Receptors originate from a man in his fifties with head and neck cancer.

The CDR3 loop reads CASSFQQGWDIGYTF. The CDR3 coding sequence is TGTGCCAGCAGTTTCCAACAGGGATGGGATATTGGCTACACCTTC. V gene TRBV27 combines with J gene TRBJ1-2; D is perhaps TRBD1 (6 bases). CDR3 length equals 15 residues. The germline gives CDR1 MNHEY, CDR2 SMNVEV (reference sequence). V was clipped by 3 bases and J by 7 bases, with 18 bases between them.

This CDR3 reads CASSLGASPYNEQFF. The CDR3 nucleotides are TGCGCCAGCAGCTTGGGGGCTTCCCCCTACAATGAGCAGTTCTTC. This chain links TRBV5-1 with TRBJ2-1; D gene ambiguous. CDR1 SGHRS and CDR2 YFSETQ come from the germline V gene. The CDR3 extends over 15 amino acids. Trimming removed 0 bases at V and 2 bases at J, with 9 bases between.

The chain is built from TRBV7-9 and TRBJ2-1, with 7 bases that match TRBD2. The CDR3 totals 15 residues. The trim removed 4 bases at V and 9 bases at J, leaving 12 bases unmatched. Germline assignment: CDR1 SEHNR and CDR2 FQNEAQ (reference sequence). CDR3 nucleotide sequence: TGTGCCAGCAGCTCACGGGGGGTGGGAGTTAGTGAGCAGTTCTTC. Translating it yields CASSSRGVGVSEQFF.

This clone was picked up one time. Other DNA sequences from this sample encode an identical CDR3 as well. This chain links TRBV27 with TRBJ2-1, with a tentative D call TRBD1 (5 bases). Germline V gene sequence: CDR1 MNHEY, CDR2 SMNVEV (reference sequence). V was trimmed by 6 bases and J by 1 base, leaving 7 bases between them. The CDR3 totals 13 residues. The CDR3 DNA is TGTGCCAGCAGCTGGACATCCTACAATGAGCAGTTCTTC. Encoded protein: CASSWTSYNEQFF.

This chain joins TRBV29-1 and TRBJ2-1, with 7 positions matching TRBD2. The V and J ends lost 4 bases and 7 bases, in that order; junction bases with no gene match: 4. The germline V gene has CDR1 SQVTM and CDR2 ANQGSEA. CDR3 length: 12 residues. CDR3 amino acids: CSVVASGNEQFF. The CDR3 DNA follows: TGCAGCGTTGTGGCTAGCGGTAATGAGCAGTTCTTC.

The rearrangement joins TRBV18 to TRBJ1-1; a weak D match, TRBD1 (5 bases). The ends were cut back, 1 base at V and 4 bases at J, with 16 bases in the middle. The CDR3 consists of 16 residues. Germline V gene sequence: CDR1 KGHSH, CDR2 LQKENI. In DNA, the CDR3 is TGTGCCAGCTCACCACGTTTCACAGGCGAGGGCACTGAAGCTTTCTTT. Translating gives CASSPRFTGEGTEAFF.

V usage is TRBV7-2 and J usage is TRBJ2-2; D gene ambiguous. The germline V gene encodes CDR1 SGHTA and CDR2 FQGNSA. CDR3 length: 13 residues. V dropped 8 bases and J dropped 5 bases, with 12 bases sitting between them. In nucleotides, the CDR3 is TGTGCCAGCCCAGTTCTACTAACCGGGGAGCTGTTTTTT. Translation: CASPVLLTGELFF.

The chain couples TRBV30 to TRBJ1-3; D is ambiguous. V was pared by 3 bases and J by 0 bases, with 9 bases between. The CDR3 length is 14 residues. Germline assignment: CDR1 GTSNPN and CDR2 SVGIG (reference sequence). CDR3 in DNA: TGTGCCTGGAGCCGCGACAACTCTGGAAACACCATATATTTT. Translation: CAWSRDNSGNTIYF.

This clone was recorded only once. V and J are TRBV24-1 and TRBJ2-1; D is possibly TRBD1 (6 bases). This CDR3 region has 15 residues. Trimming stripped 0 bases from V and 9 bases from J, with 14 bases between. In germline, CDR1 is KGHDR, CDR2 SFDVKD. CDR3 coding DNA: TGTGCCACCAGTGATTTGATCCCAGGGGTTGGTGAGCAGTTCTTC. Translated, it gives CATSDLIPGVGEQFF.

V is TRBV2 and J is TRBJ2-7, with unresolved D. V was trimmed by 7 bases and J by 1 base, leaving 14 bases between them. CDR3 size: 14 residues. In germline, CDR1 is SNHLY, CDR2 FYNNEI. This CDR3 is CASTPRAMSYEQYF. The CDR3 DNA follows: TGTGCCAGCACCCCCCGGGCCATGTCCTACGAGCAGTACTTC. The full variable domain, in which reference TRBV2 and TRBJ2-7 provide the parts outside the CDR3, is EPEVTQTPSHQVTQMGQEVILRCVPISNHLYFYWYRQILGQKVEFLVSFYNNEISEKSEIFDDQFSVERPDGSNFTLKIRSTKLEDSAMYFCASTPRAMSYEQYFGPGTRLTVT.

The V gene is TRBV19, the J gene TRBJ2-1, with 9 nucleotides matching TRBD1. The ends lost 7 bases at V and 7 bases at J; junction bases unmatched: 8. Looked up from germline, CDR1 is LNHDA and CDR2 is SQIVND (reference sequence). This CDR3 has 14 residues. CDR3 nucleotides: TGTGCCAGTAAGGCGACAGGGGGAATTAATGAGCAGTTCTTC. Encoded protein: CASKATGGINEQFF.

V gene TRBV19 combines with J gene TRBJ1-5; TRBD1 might be the D (5 bases). V was trimmed by 7 bases and J by 4 bases, leaving 8 bases between them. Germline V gives CDR1 LNHDA, CDR2 SQIVND (reference sequence). The length of the CDR3 is 12 residues. The CDR3, as DNA: TGTGCCAGTAATACAGGTAATCAGCCCCAGCATTTT. It translates to CASNTGNQPQHF.

This clone was picked up one time. The V call is TRBV11-2, the J call TRBJ1-3; D ambiguous. Trimming shortened V by 0 bases and J by 4 bases, and 10 bases separated the two germline ends. Looked up from germline, CDR1 is SGHAT and CDR2 is FQNNGV. This CDR3 spans 15 amino acids. In nucleotides, the CDR3 is TGTGCCAGCAGCTTAGACAGTCTAACGGGAAACACCATATATTTT. Its translation: CASSLDSLTGNTIYF. Combining the CDR3 with reference TRBV11-2 and TRBJ1-3 gives the whole variable domain EAGVAQSPRYKIIEKRQSVAFWCNPISGHATLYWYQQILGQGPKLLIQFQNNGVVDDSQLPKDRFSAERLKGVDSTLKIQPAKLEDSAVYLCASSLDSLTGNTIYFGEGSWLTVV.

The chain has TRBV28 and TRBJ2-1; 9 nucleotides agree with TRBD1. Germline assignment: CDR1 MDHEN and CDR2 SYDVKM. The CDR3 sequence is 13 residues long. The J segment lost 7 bases and the V segment lost 11 bases, leaving 9 bases of the junction unmatched. CDR3 sequence reads: CACTGGWGNEQFF. For the CDR3, the DNA is TGTGCCTGTACAGGGGGCTGGGGGAATGAGCAGTTCTTC.

This chain connects TRBV5-1 to TRBJ2-1; the D gene is possibly TRBD2 (7 bases). Germline V gene sequence: CDR1 SGHRS, CDR2 YFSETQ. Trimming cost V 4 bases and J 6 bases, with 20 bases left between them. The CDR3 has 16 residues. CDR3 DNA sequence: TGCGCCAGCAGCGCCGAGGGGGGGACATATCGCAATGAGCAGTTCTTC. The encoded protein is CASSAEGGTYRNEQFF.

CDR3 protein: CASSPTRAGGSYEQYF. DNA for the CDR3: TGTGCCAGCAGTCCTACCCGAGCGGGAGGCTCCTACGAGCAGTACTTC. The chain employs TRBV27 and TRBJ2-7; the match to TRBD2 covers 9 bases. The V gene's germline CDR1 is MNHEY and CDR2 SMNVEV (reference sequence). There are 16 residues in the CDR3. Germline trimming cut 5 bases from V and 0 bases from J; bases unmatched to any gene: 8.

The chain is built from TRBV4-1 and TRBJ1-2, with D unresolved. The germline gives CDR1 MGHRA, CDR2 YSYEKL. V lost 0 bases to trimming and J lost 5 bases, with 13 bases between them. The length of the CDR3 is 15 residues. CDR3 in DNA: TGCGCCAGCAGCCAAGAAGCCGGGTTGGGGTATGGCTACACCTTC. This translates into CASSQEAGLGYGYTF.

The J gene is TRBJ2-2, the V gene TRBV10-3; TRBD2 might be the D (5 bases). Trimming took off 6 bases at V and 0 bases at J, with 8 bases between the two ends. The CDR3 covers 14 residues. Germline V lookup: CDR1 ENHRY, CDR2 SYGVKD. The CDR3 DNA reads as TGTGCCATCAGCGGGGATCCGAACACCGGGGAGCTGTTTTTT. Amino acids: CAISGDPNTGELFF.

J is TRBJ2-1 and V is TRBV6-5; the D gene is possibly TRBD2 (6 bases). Deletions cut 10 bases from V and 5 bases from J, with 21 bases between. Germline lookup yields CDR1 MNHEY and CDR2 SVGAGI. The CDR3 consists of 15 residues. CDR3 in amino acids: CAIAFAGLVHNEQFF. CDR3 DNA: TGTGCCATCGCCTTTGCGGGGTTGGTCCACAATGAGCAGTTCTTC.

This chain uses TRBV7-9 with TRBJ2-7, with TRBD2 matching over 8 bases. Trimming removed 3 bases from V and 1 base from J; junction bases left unmatched: 5. The CDR3 sequence is 15 residues long. Germline V CDR1 and CDR2: SEHNR, FQNEAQ (reference sequence). The CDR3 is CASSFPGGGSYEQYF. The CDR3 nucleotides are TGTGCCAGCAGCTTTCCCGGGGGGGGATCCTACGAGCAGTACTTC.

V and J are TRBV28 and TRBJ2-7; 10 bases fit TRBD1. Per germline, CDR1 MDHEN and CDR2 SYDVKM. V dropped 4 bases and J dropped 6; count of bases not matched to a gene: 6. The CDR3 totals 14 residues. The CDR3 DNA follows: TGTGCCAGCAGTTCGGCGGACAGGGGGTCCGAGCAGTACTTC. Translating gives CASSSADRGSEQYF.

J is TRBJ2-7 and V is TRBV10-2, with D maybe TRBD2 (7 bases). V was pared by 0 bases and J by 4 bases, with 19 bases between. The CDR3 sequence is 17 residues long. The germline CDR1 and CDR2 sequences are WSHSY and SAAADI. The CDR3: CASSESGGGGGSYEQYF. The DNA for the CDR3 is TGCGCCAGCAGTGAGTCCGGGGGCGGGGGAGGGTCGTACGAGCAGTACTTC.

The genes are TRBV7-9 and TRBJ2-6; 11 nucleotides align to TRBD2. With 5 bases clipped from V and 2 bases from J, the junction kept 5 bases outside the gene matches. CDR3 length equals 17 residues. Per germline, CDR1 SEHNR and CDR2 FQNEAQ (reference sequence). CDR3 nucleotide sequence: TGTGCCAGCAGCCCCAGACTAGCGGGAACTGGGGCCAACGTCCTGACTTTC. Residues: CASSPRLAGTGANVLTF.

The rearrangement joins TRBV5-1 to TRBJ2-1; TRBD2 matches at 13 bases. Germline V gene lookup returns CDR1 SGHRS and CDR2 YFSETQ. Trimming took 4 bases from V and 1 from J; bases not matched to a gene: 2. This CDR3 is 16 amino acids long. The CDR3 DNA follows: TGCGCCAGCAGCGGGGGACTAGCGGGATCCTACAATGAGCAGTTCTTC. Amino acid sequence: CASSGGLAGSYNEQFF.